This T cell receptor beta chain was sequenced during a study of shared clonotypes between healthy human individuals. On the study more broadly: Per-donor plates numbered three CD4 naive, three CD4 memory, two CD8 naive and one CD8 memory.

Positive CCR7 selection of CD45RO-negative cells yielded the naive CD8 cells, and terminally differentiated effector memory CD45RA+ cells were excluded. Several immunoSEQ plates received, in even portions, the genomic DNA of each subset. Clones were read by immunoSEQ multiplex PCR, and TCRdb kept only the in-frame ones, dropping some. The repertoire holds about 2.2 million clones, about 93% seen once, with approximately 1.7% in the top ten. CDR1 and CDR2 from the germline V gene are MGHRA and YSYEKL. The CDR3 consists of 19 residues. Trimming removed 4 bases at V and 1 base at J, with 20 bases between.

This rearrangement joins TRBV4-1 to TRBJ2-6; D ambiguous. The receptor was derived from a man younger than 30 in good health. Some clones in this sample may be carry-over from other donors' samples. The specimen was naive CD8+ T cells from PBMCs. CDR3 nucleotides: TGCGCCAGCAGCCCCGGCCGGACGGTATTGGTTTCTGGGGCCAACGTCCTGACTTTC. This codes for CASSPGRTVLVSGANVLTF.